This T cell receptor beta chain was retrieved from a study of regulatory T cells in long-lasting Graves disease. Study context: Graves' patients, diagnosed recently, had received antithyroid drugs under 3 months. Study findings and constraints: The study found lower TCR diversity in persistent Graves' patients than in newly diagnosed ones. Exclusively peripheral blood, rather than thyroid tissue, was studied.

The authors built TCR beta libraries using iRepertoire HTBI primers and Arm-PCR of CDR3 regions. TCRdb called the multiplex PCR reads again in MiXCR, with one record for every CDR3 protein. This table holds roughly 420,000 distinct CDR3 sequences, 16% found once. This clonotype came up a few times. What it binds is unknown. The time point denotes: newly diagnosed GD, antithyroid drugs for less than 3 months. RNA from PBMCs was the source of the TCR library. The CDR3 runs 16 residues. Deletions cut 4 bases from V and 4 bases from J, with 20 bases between. Looked up from germline, CDR1 is DFQATT and CDR2 is SNEGSKA (reference sequence). This sample also appeared in a second study, on T cells in Graves' hyperthyroidism and ophthalmopathy. From that paper: Patients aged 18 to 65 had newly diagnosed hyperthyroidism of under 2 months' duration.

V usage is TRBV20-1 and J usage is TRBJ2-1; D is possibly TRBD2 (7 bases). This sample comprised peripheral blood mononuclear cells (PBMCs), obtained at new diagnosis, from a patient treated with antithyroid drugs. The TCR originated in a woman in her twenties or thirties with Graves disease. CDR3 sequence reads: CSAIGGAVESYNEQFF. CDR3 sequence (DNA): TGCAGTGCTATAGGGGGGGCGGTAGAAAGTTACAATGAGCAGTTCTTC.